The rows below give T cell receptor beta chains drawn from one sample of a study of blood T cell repertoires in COVID-19. Method: immunoSEQ multiplex PCR; TCRdb's copy keeps in-frame clones and lacks some. The sample lists fewer than 15,000 clones; around 90% were seen once. Material: peripheral blood. All receptors derive from a human donor in a cohort sampled during active COVID-19. Both conserved end residues are part of each CDR3. The order of the fields is V gene, D gene, CDR3 length, clone size, J gene, CDR3 protein, CDR3 DNA. The D gene is left open where the match is weak. Rows give clone size only sometimes, using once, few, many, or a class for an expanded clone.

v_call: TRBV28
d_call: .
cdr3_length: 14
clone_size: .
j_call: TRBJ2-5
cdr3_aa: CASRPQGRGETQYF
cdr3_nt: TGTGCCAGCAGACCACAGGGAAGAGGGGAGACCCAGTACTTC

v_call: TRBV7-9
d_call: TRBD1
cdr3_length: 15
clone_size: .
j_call: TRBJ1-4
cdr3_aa: CASSFDRDRGEKLFF
cdr3_nt: TGTGCCAGCAGCTTCGACCGGGACAGGGGGGAAAAACTGTTTTTT

v_call: TRBV5-4
d_call: .
cdr3_length: 16
clone_size: .
j_call: TRBJ2-7
cdr3_aa: CASSSGRQTSSYEQYF
cdr3_nt: TGTGCCAGCAGCTCGGGCAGGCAGACTAGCTCCTACGAGCAGTACTTC

v_call: TRBV4-1
d_call: TRBD1
cdr3_length: 17
clone_size: .
j_call: TRBJ2-3
cdr3_aa: CASSQVWSGGSTDTQYF
cdr3_nt: TGCGCCAGCAGCCAAGTCTGGTCAGGGGGAAGCACAGATACGCAGTATTTT

v_call: TRBV7-2
d_call: .
cdr3_length: 11
clone_size: .
j_call: TRBJ2-7
cdr3_aa: CATGVGNEQYF
cdr3_nt: TGTGCCACGGGGGTAGGGAACGAGCAGTACTTC

v_call: TRBV28
d_call: TRBD2
cdr3_length: 17
clone_size: .
j_call: TRBJ2-5
cdr3_aa: CASSPAPGTSDEETQYF
cdr3_nt: TGTGCCAGCAGTCCGGCCCCCGGGACTAGCGATGAAGAGACCCAGTACTTC

v_call: TRBV4-1
d_call: .
cdr3_length: 14
clone_size: .
j_call: TRBJ1-5
cdr3_aa: CASSQEGGYQPQHF
cdr3_nt: TGCGCCAGCAGCCAAGAGGGAGGGTATCAGCCCCAGCATTTT

v_call: TRBV5-1
d_call: .
cdr3_length: 15
clone_size: .
j_call: TRBJ1-4
cdr3_aa: CASSVGLGLNEKLFF
cdr3_nt: TGCGCCAGCAGCGTTGGATTGGGACTTAATGAAAAACTGTTTTTT

v_call: TRBV29-1
d_call: .
cdr3_length: 11
clone_size: once
j_call: TRBJ1-2
cdr3_aa: CSVEQGSGYTF
cdr3_nt: TGCAGCGTTGAACAGGGTAGTGGCTACACCTTC

v_call: TRBV10-1
d_call: .
cdr3_length: 16
clone_size: .
j_call: TRBJ2-1
cdr3_aa: CASSESGNPRGDEQFF
cdr3_nt: TGCGCCAGCAGTGAGTCCGGAAACCCCCGAGGTGATGAGCAGTTCTTC

v_call: TRBV5-6
d_call: TRBD1
cdr3_length: 15
clone_size: .
j_call: TRBJ1-1
cdr3_aa: CASSLQYGTVIEAFF
cdr3_nt: TGTGCCAGCAGCTTGCAATATGGGACAGTAATTGAAGCTTTCTTT

v_call: TRBV18
d_call: TRBD1
cdr3_length: 16
clone_size: .
j_call: TRBJ2-2
cdr3_aa: CASSPQGAGNTGELFF
cdr3_nt: TGTGCCAGCTCGCCTCAGGGGGCGGGGAACACCGGGGAGCTGTTTTTT

v_call: TRBV29-1
d_call: TRBD2
cdr3_length: 15
clone_size: .
j_call: TRBJ2-2
cdr3_aa: CSASTSGSYTGELFF
cdr3_nt: TGCAGCGCTTCGACTAGCGGGAGTTACACCGGGGAGCTGTTTTTT

v_call: TRBV18
d_call: TRBD2
cdr3_length: 17
clone_size: .
j_call: TRBJ2-7
cdr3_aa: CASSPQPGREGWHEQYF
cdr3_nt: TGTGCCAGCTCACCCCAGCCGGGAAGGGAGGGTTGGCACGAGCAGTACTTC

v_call: TRBV5-6
d_call: TRBD2
cdr3_length: 14
clone_size: once
j_call: TRBJ2-7
cdr3_aa: CASSFSGSSYEQYF
cdr3_nt: TGTGCCAGCAGCTTTAGCGGGAGCTCCTACGAGCAGTACTTC

v_call: TRBV28
d_call: .
cdr3_length: 13
clone_size: .
j_call: TRBJ1-2
cdr3_aa: CASSVGQGWGYTF
cdr3_nt: TGTGCCAGCAGCGTAGGTCAGGGTTGGGGCTACACCTTC

v_call: TRBV6-5
d_call: TRBD1
cdr3_length: 16
clone_size: .
j_call: TRBJ2-5
cdr3_aa: CASSYRKATGEETQYF
cdr3_nt: TGTGCCAGCAGTTACCGGAAGGCGACAGGGGAAGAGACCCAGTACTTC

v_call: TRBV10-2
d_call: .
cdr3_length: 13
clone_size: .
j_call: TRBJ2-3
cdr3_aa: CASTLASTDTQYF
cdr3_nt: TGCGCCAGCACTCTGGCTAGCACAGATACGCAGTATTTT

v_call: TRBV3-1/TRBV3-2
d_call: .
cdr3_length: 14
clone_size: .
j_call: TRBJ2-7
cdr3_aa: CASSQVRTSYEQYF
cdr3_nt: TGTGCCAGCAGCCAAGTTCGGACTTCTTACGAGCAGTACTTC